These T cell receptor beta chains were read from a single sample in a study of post-analysis software for immune sequencing data. TCRdb fed the PCR reads into MiXCR, producing one record per CDR3 protein. Counted here are about 810,000 distinct CDR3 sequences, about 50% occurring once; the ten biggest clones make up approximately 4.5%. The sample consisted of blood. Source of these receptors: a girl aged 10 to 17 with multiple sclerosis. The CDR3 runs from the conserved cysteine through the conserved F or W. The D gene is left open where the match is weak. Not all rows give a size; the values are once, few, many and, for expanded clones, a class.

J: TRBJ2-7; D: .; size: few; V: TRBV20-1; DNA: TGCAGTGCTAGAGAGGGCTACGAGCAGTACTTC; CDR3: CSAREGYEQYF
J: TRBJ2-5; D: .; size: .; V: TRBV7-2; DNA: TGTGCCAGCAGCTTAGTTTCCGCACAGGGTGAGACCCAGTACTTC; CDR3: CASSLVSAQGETQYF
J: TRBJ2-7; D: .; size: few; V: TRBV15; DNA: TGTGCCACCAGCAGAGCCCCGTACAGGGTGGGTTACGAGCAGTACTTC; CDR3: CATSRAPYRVGYEQYF
J: TRBJ2-7; D: TRBD1; size: few; V: TRBV6-2/TRBV6-3; DNA: TGTGCCAGCAGTTACACGGGACAGGGGACCTACGAGCAGTACTTC; CDR3: CASSYTGQGTYEQYF
J: TRBJ2-1; D: .; size: .; V: TRBV6-6; DNA: TGTGCCAGCAGTCCGCGGGGAACTACTACCTACAATGAGCAGTTCTTC; CDR3: CASSPRGTTTYNEQFF
J: TRBJ2-1; D: .; size: .; V: TRBV7-6; DNA: TGTGCCAGCAGCGCCGGGGATCCTGGGGGGCAGTTCTTC; CDR3: CASSAGDPGGQFF
J: TRBJ2-7; D: .; size: few; V: TRBV6-1; DNA: TGTGCCAGCACCCCGGGCTCAGACCCCTACGAGCAGTACTTC; CDR3: CASTPGSDPYEQYF
J: TRBJ2-7; D: .; size: few; V: TRBV6-5; DNA: TGTGCCAGCAGTTACTCGACCCACGAGCAGTACTTC; CDR3: CASSYSTHEQYF
J: TRBJ2-5; D: .; size: .; V: TRBV5-1; DNA: TGCGCCAGCAGCTTAGTTTCACTCCAGGAGACCCAGTACTTC; CDR3: CASSLVSLQETQYF
J: TRBJ1-2; D: .; size: .; V: TRBV5-1; DNA: TGCGCCAGCAGCTCCATGGCGTCGGGGAGGTCCGCTAACTATGGCTACACCTTC; CDR3: CASSSMASGRSANYGYTF
J: TRBJ2-7; D: TRBD2; size: .; V: TRBV4-1; DNA: TGCGCCAGCAGCCAAGCTGGGACTAGCGGGGGCCCCTCACCGGGCGAGCAGTACTTC; CDR3: CASSQAGTSGGPSPGEQYF
J: TRBJ2-7; D: .; size: .; V: TRBV5-1; DNA: TGCGCCAGCAGCTCTCAGCAGGGGGGGTTTTACGAGCAGTACTTC; CDR3: CASSSQQGGFYEQYF
J: TRBJ1-5; D: .; size: .; V: TRBV12-3/TRBV12-4; DNA: TGTGCCAGCAAACAATCCGGGGGGGGGTTCAATCAGCCCCAGCATTTT; CDR3: CASKQSGGGFNQPQHF
J: TRBJ2-7; D: TRBD1; size: few; V: TRBV7-9; DNA: TGTGCCAGCAGCTTGCAGACAGGGAATTACGAGCAGTACTTC; CDR3: CASSLQTGNYEQYF
J: TRBJ2-1; D: .; size: few; V: TRBV5-6; DNA: TGTGCCAGCAGCTTGCGGGACCGAGGCTACGATGAGCAGTTCTTC; CDR3: CASSLRDRGYDEQFF
J: TRBJ1-4; D: .; size: .; V: TRBV20-1; DNA: TGCAGTGCTAGCTCAGGTGCAACTAATGAAAAACTGTTTTTT; CDR3: CSASSGATNEKLFF
J: TRBJ1-1; D: .; size: .; V: TRBV30; DNA: TGTGCCCGTTGGGCAGGGGTAGAGAGCACTGAAGCTTTCTTT; CDR3: CARWAGVESTEAFF
J: TRBJ1-2; D: .; size: few; V: TRBV20-1; DNA: TGCAGTGCGCCCCCGGGGGGGGCGTCCCTAAAGCGATATGGCTACACCTTC; CDR3: CSAPPGGASLKRYGYTF
J: TRBJ2-7; D: .; size: .; V: TRBV7-6; DNA: TGTGCCAGCAGTCCGGGCGATGCCTCCTACGAGCAGTACTTC; CDR3: CASSPGDASYEQYF
J: TRBJ1-1; D: .; size: .; V: TRBV5-6; DNA: TGTGCCAGCAGCTTGGGGGACGGGGACACTGAAGCTTTCTTT; CDR3: CASSLGDGDTEAFF
J: TRBJ2-7; D: TRBD1; size: few; V: TRBV29-1; DNA: TGCAGCGTTGAAGCGGACAGGGGGCTCAACGAGCAGTACTTC; CDR3: CSVEADRGLNEQYF
J: TRBJ2-5; D: .; size: .; V: TRBV7-2; DNA: TGTGCCAGCAGCTTGAGCGGACATGGAGTCCAAGGGACCCAGTACTTC; CDR3: CASSLSGHGVQGTQYF
J: TRBJ1-4; D: .; size: .; V: TRBV29-1; DNA: TGCAGCGTGGCGGGCCCCGTGGGTGAAAAACTGTTTTTT; CDR3: CSVAGPVGEKLFF
J: TRBJ2-4; D: .; size: .; V: TRBV10-3; DNA: TGTGCCACCGCGCAGGTAGAAGCCAAAAACATTCAGTACTTC; CDR3: CATAQVEAKNIQYF
J: TRBJ2-1; D: TRBD2; size: .; V: TRBV6-6; DNA: TGTGCCAGCAGCAGGACCGATCCGGGACTAGCTTTCAATGAGCAGTTCTTC; CDR3: CASSRTDPGLAFNEQFF
J: TRBJ2-7; D: TRBD2; size: .; V: TRBV14; DNA: TGTGCCAGCAGCCAACGAGGACTAGCGTCTTACGAGCAGTACTTC; CDR3: CASSQRGLASYEQYF
J: TRBJ2-1; D: .; size: .; V: TRBV29-1; DNA: TGCAGCGTCGGAGGGGCGGACGAGCAGTTCTTC; CDR3: CSVGGADEQFF
J: TRBJ2-1; D: TRBD2; size: few; V: TRBV12-3/TRBV12-4; DNA: TGTGCCAGCAGTCCCCGTATGCAGCGGGGGGGCGGTTTTGGGGCCTACAATGAGCAGTTCTTC; CDR3: CASSPRMQRGGGFGAYNEQFF
J: TRBJ2-3; D: .; size: once; V: TRBV5-1; DNA: TGCGCCAGCAGCACGACCACAGATACGCAGTATTTT; CDR3: CASSTTTDTQYF
J: TRBJ1-2; D: .; size: .; V: TRBV24-1; DNA: TGTGCCACCAGTGTCGCGTGGGACCGGGGCATCTATGGCTACACCTTC; CDR3: CATSVAWDRGIYGYTF
J: TRBJ2-7; D: TRBD2; size: few; V: TRBV29-1; DNA: TGCAGCGCCCGGACTAGCGGGTTTACCTACGAGCAGTACTTC; CDR3: CSARTSGFTYEQYF
J: TRBJ2-1; D: .; size: .; V: TRBV7-3; DNA: TGTGCCAGCAGCCACCACCCGGACATCGGCTCCTACAATGAGCAGTTCTTC; CDR3: CASSHHPDIGSYNEQFF
J: TRBJ2-7; D: .; size: .; V: TRBV20-1; DNA: TGCAGTGCTTCTAGGGGGTACACCTACGAGCAGTACTTC; CDR3: CSASRGYTYEQYF
J: TRBJ2-7; D: .; size: .; V: TRBV5-5; DNA: TGTGCCAGCAGCCCCGTCCTAGCACCCGAGCAGTACTTC; CDR3: CASSPVLAPEQYF
J: TRBJ2-7; D: .; size: few; V: TRBV20-1; DNA: TGCAGTGCTACGTCGACGGTGCGGAGCGAGCAGTACTTC; CDR3: CSATSTVRSEQYF